This is a list of T cell receptor beta chains from one sample in a study of technical replicates of blood from several donors. Assay used: immunoSEQ multiplex PCR; TCRdb lists only in-frame clones, some missing. The data contain more than 65,000 clones, about 81% of them seen just once; the ten biggest clones take up roughly 4%. Sample: PBMCs. The receptor set was obtained from a human donor in good health. Some clones in this sample may be carry-over from other donors' samples. Each CDR3 is given with its conserved first and last residue. D genes are given only for firm matches. Size is stated for part of the rows, as once, few or many counts, or as a class when the clone is expanded.

v_call	j_call	clone_size	d_call	cdr3_nt	cdr3_aa
TRBV29-1	TRBJ2-7	-	TRBD2	TGCAGCGTTGTGGGCTCCGGGACTAGCGGGTACGAGCAGTACTTC	CSVVGSGTSGYEQYF
TRBV30	TRBJ2-1	-	-	TGTGCCTGTGGTTTTGGCGGGGAGCAGTTCTTC	CACGFGGEQFF
TRBV5-1	TRBJ2-1	-	-	TGCGCCAGCAAGGAGGGCGGTTCCTACAATGAGCAGTTCTTC	CASKEGGSYNEQFF
TRBV5-1	TRBJ1-5	-	-	TGCGCCAGCAGTCTAGGTGACCTAAATCAGCCCCAGCATTTT	CASSLGDLNQPQHF
TRBV11-3	TRBJ2-2	-	-	TGTGCCAGCAGCTTAACGGGAGCTAACACCGGGGAGCTGTTTTTT	CASSLTGANTGELFF
TRBV7-3	TRBJ2-2	-	TRBD1	TGTGCCAGCAGCTCCGCAGGGGGCGCTGGCACCGGGGAGCTGTTTTTT	CASSSAGGAGTGELFF
TRBV4-3	TRBJ2-1	-	TRBD2	TGCGCCAGCAGCCAAGATAGACTAGCGGCCAACAATGAGCAGTTCTTC	CASSQDRLAANNEQFF
TRBV10-3	TRBJ1-3	-	TRBD1	TGTGCCGCCCGGACAGGGTCGGGAAACACCATATATTTT	CAARTGSGNTIYF
TRBV7-3	TRBJ1-2	-	-	TGTGCCAGCAGCGAATACGAGGGCTATGGCTACACCTTC	CASSEYEGYGYTF
TRBV21-1	TRBJ1-1	-	-	TGTGCCAGCAGCAAAGCTTGGCGGATGAACACTGAAGCTTTCTTT	CASSKAWRMNTEAFF
TRBV11-2	TRBJ2-7	-	-	TGTGCCAGCAGCTGGCTGGCAGGGAGACTCGGGAGCGAGCAGTACTTC	CASSWLAGRLGSEQYF
TRBV7-9	TRBJ2-1	-	-	TGTGCCAGCAGCCTGGTAGGGGCTGAGCAGTTCTTC	CASSLVGAEQFF
TRBV19	TRBJ1-5	-	TRBD1	TGTGCCAGTAGTACACAGGGGGCTAGACAGCCCCAGCATTTT	CASSTQGARQPQHF
TRBV7-3	TRBJ2-3	-	TRBD1	TGTGCCAGCAGCCCCGGGACAGGGGCACCCACAGATACGCAGTATTTT	CASSPGTGAPTDTQYF
TRBV13	TRBJ2-7	-	TRBD2	TGTGCCAGCAGCTTAAGAGGCGGGGGTTACGAGCAGTACTTC	CASSLRGGGYEQYF
TRBV5-6	TRBJ1-2	-	-	TGTGCCAGCAGCCCTACAGGGACGTATGGCTACACCTTC	CASSPTGTYGYTF
TRBV7-9	TRBJ2-6	-	TRBD1	TGTGCCAGCAGCTTAGCTTGGGGACAGCGCTCTGGGGCCAACGTCCTGACTTTC	CASSLAWGQRSGANVLTF
TRBV4-1	TRBJ2-1	-	TRBD2	TGCGCCAGCAGCCAAGGACTAGCGGGCCCCCGGGGTGAGCAGTTCTTC	CASSQGLAGPRGEQFF
TRBV9	TRBJ2-4	-	-	TGTGCCAGCAGCCCGGGCGGGCTAGCGAAAAACATTCAGTACTTC	CASSPGGLAKNIQYF
TRBV28	TRBJ1-1	few	TRBD1	TGTGCCAGCAGTTGGCCGGGACAGGGGCCCACTGAAGCTTTCTTT	CASSWPGQGPTEAFF
TRBV6-1	TRBJ2-2	-	TRBD2	TGTGCCAGCAATTTCAGGGAGGGCAGGGCCGGGGAGCTGTTTTTT	CASNFREGRAGELFF
TRBV4-2	TRBJ2-2	-	TRBD2	TGTGCCAGCAGCCAAGGTAATCCTAGCGGTGTGAACACCGGGGAGCTGTTTTTT	CASSQGNPSGVNTGELFF
TRBV4-2	TRBJ2-1	many	TRBD2	TGTGCCAGCAGCCAAGATAGGACTAGCGGGGTGTACAGTGAGCAGTTCTTC	CASSQDRTSGVYSEQFF
TRBV2	TRBJ1-3	-	-	TGTGCCAGCAGTGTCTCAAGGAGCTCTGGAAACACCATATATTTT	CASSVSRSSGNTIYF
TRBV5-1	TRBJ2-7	-	-	TGCGCCAGCAGCTTGGACAGAACCTACGAGCAGTACTTC	CASSLDRTYEQYF
TRBV5-1	TRBJ2-3	-	-	TGCGCCAGCAGCTGGGACAACCCTAGCACAGATACGCAGTATTTT	CASSWDNPSTDTQYF
TRBV19	TRBJ1-1	-	-	TGTGCCAGTAGTCTAATGAACACTGAAGCTTTCTTT	CASSLMNTEAFF
TRBV29-1	TRBJ2-5	few	-	TGCAGCACCAAACAGGGTCCCCAAGAGACCCAGTACTTC	CSTKQGPQETQYF
TRBV5-4	TRBJ2-5	-	-	TGTGCCAGCAGTATCGGTGGAGGGGGGGCCGGAGAGACCCAGTACTTC	CASSIGGGGAGETQYF
TRBV27	TRBJ2-7	-	-	TGTGCCAGCAGTTTACGCGGAAACCCTGAGCAGTACTTC	CASSLRGNPEQYF
TRBV2	TRBJ2-3	once	-	TGTGCCACCCGGTCGCCCGGTACGCAGTATTTT	CATRSPGTQYF
TRBV7-6	TRBJ2-2	-	-	TGTGCCAGCAGCCCGGTGTCCCTCCCGGGGGGGGAGCTGTTTTTT	CASSPVSLPGGELFF
TRBV20-1	TRBJ1-2	-	-	TGCAGTCCCAGTGGCTACACCTTC	CSPSGYTF
TRBV7-9	TRBJ2-7	once	-	TGTGCCAGCGGCTCAGGGTGGGTGAACGAGCAGTACTTC	CASGSGWVNEQYF
TRBV7-2	TRBJ2-3	-	-	TGTGCCAGCAACTTCCAATCGGGAGATACGCAGTATTTT	CASNFQSGDTQYF
TRBV5-1	TRBJ1-1	-	-	TGCGCCAGCAGCTTGGACAGGGTCAGTGAAGCTTTCTTT	CASSLDRVSEAFF
TRBV4-1	TRBJ2-3	-	-	TGCGCCAGCAGCCCCGCACAGAGAAGCACAGATACGCAGTATTTT	CASSPAQRSTDTQYF
TRBV15	TRBJ1-2	-	-	TGTGCCACCAGCAGAGATGTAGGGACTCCTGGGGGTGGCTACACCTTC	CATSRDVGTPGGGYTF
TRBV7-6	TRBJ2-1	-	TRBD2	TGTGCCAGCAGCCGACTAGCGGGGGGCTGGAGCTCCTACAATGAGCAGTTCTTC	CASSRLAGGWSSYNEQFF
TRBV2	TRBJ2-5	-	-	TGTGCCAGCAGTGGGGACTGGATAGAGACCCAGTACTTC	CASSGDWIETQYF
TRBV4-2	TRBJ2-6	-	TRBD2	TGTGCCAGCAGCCACCCGCGCGGGGGCTCTGGGGCCAACGTCCTGACTTTC	CASSHPRGGSGANVLTF
TRBV10-3	TRBJ2-6	once	-	TGTGCCACCGAGGGGGCCAACGTCCTGACTTTC	CATEGANVLTF
TRBV5-7	TRBJ2-6	once	-	TGTGCCAGCAGCTCTTACGCGCCTGGGGCCAACGTCCTGACTTTC	CASSSYAPGANVLTF
TRBV4-3	TRBJ1-1	-	-	TGCGCCAGCAGCCAAGATTTGGGGGGAGGCACTGAAGCTTTCTTT	CASSQDLGGGTEAFF
TRBV6-5	TRBJ2-7	-	-	TGTGCCAGCAGTTACGCGCTCTCCTACGAGCAGTACTTC	CASSYALSYEQYF
TRBV5-1	TRBJ2-5	-	TRBD1	TGCGCCAGCAGCTTAACGCTTCAGGGGGCAGAGACCCAGTACTTC	CASSLTLQGAETQYF
TRBV11-1	TRBJ2-3	-	TRBD2	TGTGCCAGCAGCCGGGGACTAGGGACAGATACGCAGTATTTT	CASSRGLGTDTQYF
TRBV7-9	TRBJ1-2	-	TRBD1	TGTGCCAGCACTACATACAGGGGGAACTATGGCTACACCTTC	CASTTYRGNYGYTF
TRBV2	TRBJ2-7	-	-	TGTGCCAGCAATAAGGGAGTCGAGCAGTACTTC	CASNKGVEQYF
TRBV5-4	TRBJ2-1	-	TRBD1	TGTGCCAGCAGCCGGGGACAGGGAACCTACAATGAGCAGTTCTTC	CASSRGQGTYNEQFF